The subject of this entry is one TCR beta chain. The data originate from a study of cytomegalovirus exposure and HLA in healthy donors. PCR involved 60 Vbeta and 13 Jbeta primers. Data came from immunoSEQ multiplex PCR; TCRdb stores just in-frame clones and leaves some out. Among about 180,000 clones listed, just over 75% were seen once. Trimming removed 2 bases from V and 2 bases from J, with 6 bases in between. Germline V CDR1 and CDR2: MNHNS, SASEGT. The CDR3 spans 13 residues. The chain couples TRBV6-1 to TRBJ1-1; D is undetermined. Sequencing used PBMCs. The sequence was obtained from an older woman in good health and CMV-seropositive. Here the CDR3 DNA reads TGTGCCAGCAGTGAACGGGTAAACACTGAAGCTTTCTTT. Translation: CASSERVNTEAFF.